This T cell receptor beta chain is drawn from a study of shared clonotypes between healthy human individuals. Study observations and caveats: Non-shared clonotypes had lower generation probabilities than clonotypes shared by all four sorted-subset donors. It was observed that 5% to 6% of naive CD4 clonotypes were shared across a few donors. In general, naive subsets displayed greater estimated richness than memory subsets did.

Sorted-subset replicate PCRs used 200 ng DNA, around 27,000 T cell genomes. The data were produced by immunoSEQ multiplex PCR, yet TCRdb's version contains in-frame clones alone and is incomplete. The sample holds over a million clones, about 75% seen once. A remark on this clone: Its antigen is not known. The same CDR3 arises from other DNA sequences in this sample as well.

Sequenced sample: memory CD4+ T cells sorted from blood. As to subset: CD45RA-negative fraction. The TCR originated in a man aged 18 to 30 in good health.

The CDR3 protein is CASSLERTEAFF. DNA of the CDR3: TGTGCCAGCAGTTTAGAGAGGACTGAAGCTTTCTTT. V is TRBV28 and J is TRBJ1-1, with D uncertain. This CDR3 region has 12 residues. In germline, CDR1 is MDHEN, CDR2 SYDVKM. Trimming removed 2 bases at V and 5 bases at J, with 6 bases between.